This passage covers 2 T cell receptor beta chains from one sample sequenced in a study of CD8+ T cells in alopecia areata. Regarding treatment: oral pan-JAK inhibitor, 5-10 mg twice daily. Extracted from the samples, RNA was reverse transcribed into cDNA to serve as the sequencing template. Method: immunoSEQ multiplex PCR; TCRdb's copy keeps in-frame clones and lacks some. This repertoire shows some 190,000 clones, around 65% found once; its top ten account for about 1.2%. The sequences come from CD4+ T cells sorted from blood, collected around week 44, from a patient treated with tofacitinib. Receptors originate from a human donor with alopecia areata.

A remark on this clone: The germline gene is not matched at one end of the junction; a read error may be the cause. The chain joins TRBV20-1 to TRBJ2-7, with a possible D match to TRBD2 (7 bases). Germline-derived CDR1 and CDR2 are DFQATT and SNEGSKA (reference sequence). There are 11 residues in the CDR3. The CDR3 nucleotides are TGCAGTGCTACGGGGGGCGAACTAGCCGCCTTC. This translates into CSATGGELAAF.

The sample holds a few counts of this clone. CDR3 nucleotides: TGTGCCAGCAGGCGACAGCTCATGAACACTGAAGCTTTCTTT. Translated: CASRRQLMNTEAFF. The chain is built from TRBV11-1 and TRBJ1-1, with D possibly being TRBD1 (5 bases). Germline V gene lookup returns CDR1 SGHAT and CDR2 FQDESV (reference sequence). V was shortened by 6 bases and J by 0 bases, with 11 bases between the two germline ends. The CDR3 has 14 amino acids.